One T cell receptor (beta chain) is described in this entry. The data derive from a study of cytomegalovirus exposure and HLA in healthy donors. The repertoire was sequenced with immunoSEQ multiplex PCR; TCRdb's copy has only in-frame clones and lacks some. The data show 20,000 to 25,000 clones, 95% to 97% seen once. The ends were cut back, 1 base at V and 6 bases at J, with 10 bases in the middle. There are 13 residues in the CDR3. In germline, CDR1 is SEHNR, CDR2 FQNEAQ (reference sequence). The sample taken for sequencing was PBMCs. The V and J genes are TRBV7-9 and TRBJ2-7; TRBD2 is a possible D gene (5 bases). The clonotype was recovered from a man younger than 40 in good health and CMV-seropositive. Here the CDR3 reads CASSLVLGSEQYF. Written as DNA, the CDR3 is TGTGCCAGCAGCTTAGTCCTGGGGAGCGAGCAGTACTTC.